The next 17 T cell receptor beta chains were all read from a single sample in a study of blood T cell repertoires in COVID-19. The assay was immunoSEQ multiplex PCR, and TCRdb's table has in-frame clones only and misses some. The table includes over 200,000 clones, around 89% detected once. Sequencing input: PBMCs or T cells enriched from blood (not recorded which). The receptor source for this set is a man in his forties who had recovered from COVID-19.

The chain is built from TRBV3-1 (or the pseudogene TRBV3-2) and TRBJ2-1; no reliable D call. Per germline, CDR1 LGHDT and CDR2 YNNKEL (reference sequence). Trimming stripped 1 base from V and 8 bases from J, with 9 bases between. The CDR3 extends over 13 amino acids. Here the CDR3 DNA reads TGTGCCAGCAGCCAAGCCCGGTCTCATGAGCAGTTCTTC. This gives the protein CASSQARSHEQFF.

DNA for the CDR3: TGTGCCAGCAGCGTTACACCAAATCCCGGGACACCCATGGAGCAGTTCTTC. It translates to CASSVTPNPGTPMEQFF. The rearrangement links TRBV9 to TRBJ2-1; perhaps TRBD1 as D (6 bases). This CDR3 region has 17 residues. The V gene lost 2 bases and the J gene lost 10 bases, with 25 bases spanning the gap. The V gene's germline CDR1 is SGDLS and CDR2 YYNGEE. Filled out from reference TRBV9 and TRBJ2-1, the complete variable domain reads DSGVTQTPKHLITATGQRVTLRCSPRSGDLSVYWYQQSLDQGLQFLIQYYNGEERAKGNILERFSAQQFPDLHSELNLSSLELGDSALYFCASSVTPNPGTPMEQFFGPGTRLTVL.

The V and J genes are TRBV7-3 and TRBJ2-1; 8 bases are shared with TRBD2. After removal of 5 bases from V and 8 bases from J, the junction contained 11 bases not matched to a gene. The V gene's germline CDR1 is SGHTA and CDR2 FQGTGA. There are 15 residues in the CDR3. The CDR3, as DNA: TGTGCCAGCAGCCCCCTGGGCGGGAGGATGGATGAGCAGTTCTTC. Amino acids: CASSPLGGRMDEQFF.

This clone was detected once. The chain is built from TRBV9 and TRBJ2-2, with TRBD2 as a possible D gene (6 bases). Trimming took off 3 bases at V and 0 bases at J, with 21 bases between the two ends. The V gene's germline CDR1 is SGDLS and CDR2 YYNGEE. The CDR3 is 19 residues long. The CDR3 nucleotides are TGTGCCAGCAGCGCCTCTCAGGGACTCAGCACAGCGAACACCGGGGAGCTGTTTTTT. This codes for CASSASQGLSTANTGELFF.

The chain recombines TRBV4-2 with TRBJ2-7, with 8 bases identical to TRBD1. CDR1 and CDR2 (germline): LGHNA, YNFKEQ. This CDR3 has 14 amino acids. The V and J ends lost 2 bases and 2 bases, in that order; junction bases with no gene match: 2. The CDR3 reads CASSQLGQAYEQYF. The CDR3 DNA follows: TGTGCCAGCAGCCAACTGGGACAGGCCTACGAGCAGTACTTC.

V is TRBV4-3 and J is TRBJ2-2; weak D call: TRBD1 (7 bases). This CDR3 comprises 15 residues. Trimming removed 5 bases from V and 4 bases from J, with 14 bases in between. Germline CDR1 and CDR2: LGHNA and YSLEER. CDR3 sequence reads: CASSSRQGGTGELFF. DNA for the CDR3: TGCGCCAGCAGCTCCCGACAGGGAGGCACCGGGGAGCTGTTTTTT.

V is TRBV2 and J is TRBJ2-3; D might be TRBD1 (5 bases). CDR1 SNHLY and CDR2 FYNNEI come from the germline V gene. Trimming took off 7 bases at V and 0 bases at J, with 11 bases between the two ends. The CDR3 sequence is 14 residues long. The CDR3 nucleotides read TGTGCCAGCAATCCTGACAGAAGCACAGATACGCAGTATTTT. This translates into CASNPDRSTDTQYF.

In DNA, the CDR3 is TGCAGCGGCGACCCGGCAGGGGGCGTCGATCAAGCTTTCTTT. Translation: CSGDPAGGVDQAFF. J is TRBJ1-1 and V is TRBV29-1; 8 nucleotides line up with TRBD1. V shed 7 bases and J 9 bases; nucleotides not matched to a gene: 16. The V gene's germline CDR1 is SQVTM and CDR2 ANQGSEA. The CDR3 is made up of 14 amino acids.

V gene TRBV30 combines with J gene TRBJ1-5; the match to TRBD1 covers 7 bases. Germline CDR1 reads GTSNPN; CDR2 reads SVGIG (reference sequence). The CDR3 is made up of 13 amino acids. The V segment lost 8 bases and the J segment 1 base; nucleotides outside the gene matches: 5. CDR3 nucleotides: TGTGCCAGCGCAGGGGGAAGCAATCAGCCCCAGCATTTT. Protein: CASAGGSNQPQHF.

The chain recombines TRBV29-1 with TRBJ2-3, with 10 bases that match TRBD2. The CDR3 runs 15 residues. The V gene end was trimmed by 7 bases and the J gene end by 2 bases; junction bases not matched to a gene: 9. Germline V CDR1 and CDR2: SQVTM, ANQGSEA. The CDR3 here is CSAGLSGGATDTQYF. The CDR3 DNA reads TGCAGCGCTGGACTCAGCGGGGGGGCCACAGATACGCAGTATTTT.

The V gene is TRBV4-2, the J gene TRBJ2-1; maybe TRBD1 (6 bases). Germline-derived CDR1 and CDR2 are LGHNA and YNFKEQ. Trimming cost V 0 bases and J 7 bases, with 7 bases left between them. CDR3 size: 13 residues. This CDR3 reads CASSQETGNEQFF. The CDR3 DNA follows: TGTGCCAGCAGCCAAGAGACAGGTAATGAGCAGTTCTTC.

This clone was recorded a few times. The chain employs TRBV7-3 and TRBJ2-1; the D gene is possibly TRBD2 (5 bases). The CDR3 runs 14 residues. Trimming pared 3 bases from V and 0 bases from J, leaving 6 bases between. Germline CDR1 is SGHTA and CDR2 is FQGTGA. The CDR3 protein is CASSFGSSYNEQFF. The CDR3 DNA sequence: TGTGCCAGCAGCTTTGGGAGCTCCTACAATGAGCAGTTCTTC.

This chain's CDR3 is CAWSGTNYEQYF. The CDR3 nucleotides read TGTGCCTGGAGTGGGACTAACTACGAGCAGTACTTC. The chain couples TRBV30 to TRBJ2-7; D is perhaps TRBD2 (6 bases). Germline V CDR1 and CDR2: GTSNPN, SVGIG (reference sequence). The CDR3 covers 12 residues. Trimming removed 1 base from V and 3 bases from J, with 7 bases in between.

V is TRBV28 and J is TRBJ1-5, with TRBD1 matching 7 bases. This CDR3 has 15 residues. V was clipped by 6 bases and J by 0 bases; unmatched bases: 5. Germline CDR1 reads MDHEN; CDR2 reads SYDVKM. CDR3 sequence reads: CASRPGQRSNQPQHF. The CDR3 DNA reads TGTGCCAGCAGACCGGGACAGCGTAGCAATCAGCCCCAGCATTTT.

The V gene is TRBV5-1, the J gene TRBJ2-5; TRBD1 matches at 9 bases. The ends lost 3 bases at V and 2 bases at J; junction bases unmatched: 2. The CDR3 consists of 14 residues. Germline V gene lookup returns CDR1 SGHRS and CDR2 YFSETQ. CDR3 in amino acids: CASSWDRAQETQYF. The CDR3 nucleotides read TGCGCCAGCAGCTGGGACAGGGCTCAAGAGACCCAGTACTTC.

This chain links TRBV13 with TRBJ2-5; 7 bases match TRBD2. CDR1 and CDR2 from the germline V gene are PRHDT and FYEKMQ (reference sequence). The CDR3 consists of 15 residues. Losses at the gene ends were 4 bases for V and 0 bases for J; bases not matched to a gene: 5. The CDR3 region is CASSSSRGNQETQYF. CDR3 in DNA: TGTGCCAGCAGCTCCTCGCGGGGGAACCAAGAGACCCAGTACTTC.

This clone occurred once. Other nucleotide sequences in the sample specify the same CDR3. The V gene is TRBV3-1 (or the pseudogene TRBV3-2), the J gene TRBJ1-4, with unresolved D. Germline V gene lookup returns CDR1 LGHDT and CDR2 YNNKEL (reference sequence). V was cut by 0 bases and J by 8 bases, with 13 bases left in between. The CDR3 covers 15 residues. The CDR3 nucleotides read TGTGCCAGCAGCCAAGAACCAGGATTTGGAGAAAAACTGTTTTTT. Translating it yields CASSQEPGFGEKLFF.